This entry describes one TCR beta chain. The sample comes from a study of blood T cell repertoires in COVID-19. V was clipped by 3 bases and J by 6 bases; unmatched bases: 10. Germline CDR1 and CDR2: SQVTM and ANQGSEA. The CDR3 sequence is 16 residues long. Sequenced by immunoSEQ multiplex PCR; TCRdb stores in-frame clones only, minus some. The table has a few hundred thousand clones, nearly 90% seen once. Specimen: PBMCs or T cells enriched from blood (not recorded which). The V gene is TRBV29-1, the J gene TRBJ2-3; TRBD2 matches at 12 bases. The sequence was obtained from a woman in her 30s who had recovered from COVID-19. The CDR3 region has the DNA TGCAGCGTTGATTCTCTAGCGGGAGGGCCCTCCGATACGCAGTATTTT. Amino acids: CSVDSLAGGPSDTQYF.